This T cell receptor (beta chain) was retrieved from a study of T cells in Graves' hyperthyroidism and ophthalmopathy. Study information: Upon initial diagnosis and before any treatment, peripheral blood was collected.

This clonotype was observed at least ten times. CDR3 size: 12 residues. Deletions cut 5 bases from V and 2 bases from J, with 6 bases between. Germline V gene data show CDR1 as MDHEN and CDR2 as SYDVKM. Patients aged 18 to 65 had newly diagnosed hyperthyroidism lasting under 2 months. RNA transcripts were the template for amplifying TCR beta CDR3 regions. The HTBI primer set was used in a first-round RT-PCR of the TCR CDR3. In TCRdb, the multiplex PCR reads were re-called with MiXCR into one record per CDR3 protein. The sample has some 560,000 distinct CDR3 sequences, 11% to 15% seen once. This receptor was obtained from a woman in her forties with Graves' hyperthyroidism. The rearrangement joins TRBV28 to TRBJ1-2; no reliable D call. The sequenced material came from blood. The CDR3 DNA sequence: TGTGCCAGCAGTGTAGTGAACTATGGCTACACCTTC. Amino acids: CASSVVNYGYTF.